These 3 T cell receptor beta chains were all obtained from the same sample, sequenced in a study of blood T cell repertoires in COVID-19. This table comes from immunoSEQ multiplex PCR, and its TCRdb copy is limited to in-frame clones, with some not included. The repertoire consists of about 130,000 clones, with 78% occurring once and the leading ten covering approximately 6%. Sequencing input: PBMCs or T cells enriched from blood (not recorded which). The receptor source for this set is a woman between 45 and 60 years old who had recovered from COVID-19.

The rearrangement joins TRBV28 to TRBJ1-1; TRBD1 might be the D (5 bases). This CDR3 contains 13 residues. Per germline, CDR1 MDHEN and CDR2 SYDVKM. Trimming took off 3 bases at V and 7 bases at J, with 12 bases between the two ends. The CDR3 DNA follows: TGTGCCAGCAGTTTTACGGGGGAGAGTGAAGCTTTCTTT. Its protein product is CASSFTGESEAFF.

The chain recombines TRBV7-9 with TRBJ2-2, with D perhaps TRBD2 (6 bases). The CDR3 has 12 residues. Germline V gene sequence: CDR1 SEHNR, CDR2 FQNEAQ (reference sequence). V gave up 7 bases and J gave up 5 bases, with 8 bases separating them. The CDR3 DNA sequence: TGTGCCAGCAACCGGGGGACCGGGGAGCTGTTTTTT. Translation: CASNRGTGELFF.

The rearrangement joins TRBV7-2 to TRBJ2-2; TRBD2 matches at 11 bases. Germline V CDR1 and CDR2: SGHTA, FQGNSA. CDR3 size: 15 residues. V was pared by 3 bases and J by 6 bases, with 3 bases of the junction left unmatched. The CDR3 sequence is CASSFTSGGSGELFF. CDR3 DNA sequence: TGTGCCAGCAGCTTTACTAGCGGGGGTTCCGGGGAGCTGTTTTTT.